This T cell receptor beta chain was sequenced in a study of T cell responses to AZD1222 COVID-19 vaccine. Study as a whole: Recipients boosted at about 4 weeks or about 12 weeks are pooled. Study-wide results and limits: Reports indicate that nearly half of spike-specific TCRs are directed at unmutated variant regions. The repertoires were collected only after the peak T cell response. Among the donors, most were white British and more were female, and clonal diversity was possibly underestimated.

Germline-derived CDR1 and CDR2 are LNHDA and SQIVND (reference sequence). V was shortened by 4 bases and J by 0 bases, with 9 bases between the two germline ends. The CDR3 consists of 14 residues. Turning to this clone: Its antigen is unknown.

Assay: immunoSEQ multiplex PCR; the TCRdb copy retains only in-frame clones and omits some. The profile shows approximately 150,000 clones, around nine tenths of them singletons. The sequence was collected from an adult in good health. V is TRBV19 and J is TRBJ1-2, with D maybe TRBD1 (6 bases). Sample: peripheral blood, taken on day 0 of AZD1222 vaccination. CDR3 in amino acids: CASSNRAPNYGYTF. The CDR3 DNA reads TGTGCCAGTAGTAACAGGGCCCCTAACTATGGCTACACCTTC.